This TCR beta chain came from a study of blood T cells in healthy people across ages. A second PCR of roughly 7 to 11 cycles used a sample-barcoded 5' primer and a J-beta primer mix. TCRdb itself ran the 5' RACE reads through MiXCR, one entry per CDR3 protein. The top ten hold around 0.7% of the sample, which has more than 900,000 distinct CDR3 sequences, 20% to 25% seen once. This CDR3 is 16 amino acids long. Trimming took 1 base from V and 4 from J; bases not matched to a gene: 8. This clonotype appeared a few times. A further study also used this sample, focusing on T cells of mothers and their children.

Material for sequencing was blood. This rearrangement joins TRBV12-3 or TRBV12-4 to TRBJ2-5; 8 bases align to TRBD1. This TCR was sampled from a girl aged 2 to 9 in good health. The CDR3 DNA is TGTGCCAGCAGTTTAGGGACAGGGAGAGCATTAGAGACCCAGTACTTC. This encodes CASSLGTGRALETQYF.